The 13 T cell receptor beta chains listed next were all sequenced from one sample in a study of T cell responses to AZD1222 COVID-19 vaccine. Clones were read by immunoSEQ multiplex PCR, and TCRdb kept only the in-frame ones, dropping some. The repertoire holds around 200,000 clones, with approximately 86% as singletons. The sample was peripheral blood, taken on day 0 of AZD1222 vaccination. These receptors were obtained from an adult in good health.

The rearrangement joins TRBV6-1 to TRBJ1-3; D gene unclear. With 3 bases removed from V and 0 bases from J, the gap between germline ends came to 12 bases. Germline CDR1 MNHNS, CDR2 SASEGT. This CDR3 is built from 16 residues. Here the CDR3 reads CASSDRGRYSGNTIYF. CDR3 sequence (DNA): TGTGCCAGCAGTGACCGAGGACGGTACTCTGGAAACACCATATATTTT.

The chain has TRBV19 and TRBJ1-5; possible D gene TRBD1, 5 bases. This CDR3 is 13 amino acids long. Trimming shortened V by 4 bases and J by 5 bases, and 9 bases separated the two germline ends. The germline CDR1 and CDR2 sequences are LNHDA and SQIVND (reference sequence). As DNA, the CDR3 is TGTGCCAGTAGTAGCCAGGGTGATCAGCCCCAGCATTTT. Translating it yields CASSSQGDQPQHF.

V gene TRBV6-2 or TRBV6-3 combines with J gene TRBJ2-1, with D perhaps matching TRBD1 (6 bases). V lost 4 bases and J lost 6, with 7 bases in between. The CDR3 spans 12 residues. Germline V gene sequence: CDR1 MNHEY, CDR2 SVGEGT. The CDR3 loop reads CASSLDSNEQFF. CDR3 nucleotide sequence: TGTGCCAGCAGTTTGGACAGCAATGAGCAGTTCTTC.

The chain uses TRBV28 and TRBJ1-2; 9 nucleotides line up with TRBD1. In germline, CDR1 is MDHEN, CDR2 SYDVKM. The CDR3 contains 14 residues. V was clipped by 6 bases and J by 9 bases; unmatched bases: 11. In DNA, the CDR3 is TGTGCCAGCAGCCCATGGGGGACAGGGTTGAGCTACACCTTC. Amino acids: CASSPWGTGLSYTF.

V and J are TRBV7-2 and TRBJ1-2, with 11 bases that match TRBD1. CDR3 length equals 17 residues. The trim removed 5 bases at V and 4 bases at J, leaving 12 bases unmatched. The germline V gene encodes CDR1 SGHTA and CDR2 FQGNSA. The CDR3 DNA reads TGTGCCAGCAGCCCGACGGTAGGACAGGGGGCAATCTATGGCTACACCTTC. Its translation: CASSPTVGQGAIYGYTF.

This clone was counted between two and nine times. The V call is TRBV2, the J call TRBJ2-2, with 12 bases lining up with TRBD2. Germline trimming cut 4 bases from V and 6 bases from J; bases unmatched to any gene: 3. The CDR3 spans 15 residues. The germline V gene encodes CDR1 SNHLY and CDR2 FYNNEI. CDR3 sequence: CASSGTSGMAGELFF. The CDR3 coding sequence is TGTGCCAGCAGTGGGACTAGCGGGATGGCCGGGGAGCTGTTTTTT. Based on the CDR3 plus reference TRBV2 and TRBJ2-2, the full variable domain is EPEVTQTPSHQVTQMGQEVILRCVPISNHLYFYWYRQILGQKVEFLVSFYNNEISEKSEIFDDQFSVERPDGSNFTLKIRSTKLEDSAMYFCASSGTSGMAGELFFGEGSRLTVL.

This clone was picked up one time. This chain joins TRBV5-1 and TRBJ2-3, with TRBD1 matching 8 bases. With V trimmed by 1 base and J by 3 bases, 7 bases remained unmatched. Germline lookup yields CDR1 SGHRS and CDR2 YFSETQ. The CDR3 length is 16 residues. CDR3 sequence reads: CASSLRGGTGTDTQYF. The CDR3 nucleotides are TGCGCCAGCAGCTTGAGAGGGGGGACAGGAACAGATACGCAGTATTTT. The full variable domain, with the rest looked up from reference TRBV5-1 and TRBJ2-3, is KAGVTQTPRYLIKTRGQQVTLSCSPISGHRSVSWYQQTPGQGLQFLFEYFSETQRNKGNFPGRFSGRQFSNSRSEMNVSTLELGDSALYLCASSLRGGTGTDTQYFGPGTRLTVL.

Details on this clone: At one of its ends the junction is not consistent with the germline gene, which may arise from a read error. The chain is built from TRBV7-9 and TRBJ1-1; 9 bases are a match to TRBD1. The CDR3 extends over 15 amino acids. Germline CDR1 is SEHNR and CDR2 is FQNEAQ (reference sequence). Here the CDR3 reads CASSSAGQGWGTFDF. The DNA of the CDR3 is TGTGCCAGCAGTTCGGCCGGACAGGGGTGGGGGACCTTCGACTTT.

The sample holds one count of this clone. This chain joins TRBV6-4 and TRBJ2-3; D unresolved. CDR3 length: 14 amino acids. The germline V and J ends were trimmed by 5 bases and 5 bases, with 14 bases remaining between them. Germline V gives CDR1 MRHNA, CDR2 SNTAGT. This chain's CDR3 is CASSPQMTGDTQYF. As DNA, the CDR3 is TGTGCCAGCAGTCCACAGATGACTGGAGATACGCAGTATTTT.

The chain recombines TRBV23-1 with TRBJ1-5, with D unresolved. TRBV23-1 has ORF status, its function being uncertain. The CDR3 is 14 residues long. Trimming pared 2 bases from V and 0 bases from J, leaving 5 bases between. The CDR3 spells CASSQRDSNQPQHF. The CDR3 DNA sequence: TGCGCCAGCAGTCAACGAGATAGCAATCAGCCCCAGCATTTT.

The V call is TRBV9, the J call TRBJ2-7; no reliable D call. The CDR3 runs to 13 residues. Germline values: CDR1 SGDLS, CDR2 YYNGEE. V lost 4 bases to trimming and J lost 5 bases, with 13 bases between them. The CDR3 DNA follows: TGTGCCAGCAGCCGCCGGCCCGAGGACGAGCAGTACTTC. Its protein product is CASSRRPEDEQYF.

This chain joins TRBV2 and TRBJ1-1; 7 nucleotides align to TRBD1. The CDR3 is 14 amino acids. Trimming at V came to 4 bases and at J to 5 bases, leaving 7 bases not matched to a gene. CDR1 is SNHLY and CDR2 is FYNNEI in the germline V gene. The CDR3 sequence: CASSVATTGTEAFF. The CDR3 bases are TGTGCCAGCAGTGTCGCTACGACAGGGACTGAAGCTTTCTTT.

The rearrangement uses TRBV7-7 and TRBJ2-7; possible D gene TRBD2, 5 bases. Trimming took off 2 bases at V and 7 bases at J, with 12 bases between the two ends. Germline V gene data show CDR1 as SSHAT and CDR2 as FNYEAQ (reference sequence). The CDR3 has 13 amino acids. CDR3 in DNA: TGTGCCAGCAGCTTATCCCCACGGGGAGAGCAGTACTTC. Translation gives CASSLSPRGEQYF.